This T cell receptor (beta chain) was sequenced in a study of OX40 agonist ivuxolimab in advanced cancers. About the research overall: Patients received ivuxolimab, an agonistic anti-OX40 (CD134) antibody.

Libraries were prepared by immunoSEQ multiplex PCR; TCRdb keeps only in-frame clonotypes and omits some of them. The profile shows 60,000 or so clones, 90% of them singletons. The CDR3 sequence is 16 residues long. Per germline, CDR1 SGHDN and CDR2 FVKESK. Trimming left V 3 bases short and J 0 bases short, with 12 bases between. Excluded were patients having autoimmune disease history or systemic immunosuppression. Study observations and caveats: Researchers report that CD8+ T cells had, on average, more expanded clones than CD4+.

About this clone itself: Its cognate antigen is unknown.

The chain links TRBV14 to TRBJ2-1; a weak D match, TRBD2 (6 bases). The sample in question was CD4+ or CD8+ T cells sorted from blood, obtained in a trial of the OX40 agonist ivuxolimab. The receptor was derived from an adult with an advanced solid tumor such as melanoma, head and neck, liver or kidney cancer. The CDR3 DNA follows: TGTGCCAGCAGCCACCCAGCGGGCCCCTCCTACAATGAGCAGTTCTTC. This codes for CASSHPAGPSYNEQFF.